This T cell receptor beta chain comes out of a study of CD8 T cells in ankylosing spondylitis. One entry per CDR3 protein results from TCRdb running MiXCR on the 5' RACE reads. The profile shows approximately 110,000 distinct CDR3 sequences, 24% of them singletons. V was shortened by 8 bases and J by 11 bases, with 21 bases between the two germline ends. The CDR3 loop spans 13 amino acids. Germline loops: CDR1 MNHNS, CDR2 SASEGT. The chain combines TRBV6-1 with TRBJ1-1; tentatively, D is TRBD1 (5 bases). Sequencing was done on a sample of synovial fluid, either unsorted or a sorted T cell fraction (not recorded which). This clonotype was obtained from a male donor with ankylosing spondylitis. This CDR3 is CASLRTVGEVAFF. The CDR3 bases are TGTGCCAGCCTTCGGACCGTGGGGGAGGTGGCTTTCTTT.